A selection of T cell receptor beta chains follows, all from one sample in a study of cytomegalovirus exposure and HLA in healthy donors. TCRdb's table, derived via immunoSEQ multiplex PCR, lists solely in-frame clones and lacks some. The table lists about 120,000 clones, 60% to 85% of them singletons, with about 3% in the top ten. Material: PBMCs. Receptor source: a woman aged 40 to 50 in good health and CMV-seropositive. Each CDR3 is given with its conserved first and last residue. A D gene is named only where the DNA matches it firmly. A clone size is listed for some rows: how often the clone was seen (once, few, many), or a class if it is expanded.

D gene: .; J gene: TRBJ1-4; V gene: TRBV19; clone size: .; CDR3 protein: CASSAAYGEKLFF; CDR3 DNA: TGTGCCAGTAGTGCGGCTTACGGGGAAAAACTGTTTTTT
D gene: TRBD1; J gene: TRBJ2-7; V gene: TRBV5-1; clone size: .; CDR3 protein: CASSPGTGLYEQYF; CDR3 DNA: TGCGCCAGCAGCCCCGGGACAGGTCTCTACGAGCAGTACTTC
D gene: .; J gene: TRBJ2-1; V gene: TRBV6-1; clone size: few; CDR3 protein: CASNLDINEQFF; CDR3 DNA: TGTGCCAGCAACTTGGACATCAATGAGCAGTTCTTC
D gene: TRBD2; J gene: TRBJ2-7; V gene: TRBV5-6; clone size: .; CDR3 protein: CASASGGMGQCF; CDR3 DNA: TGTGCCAGCGCCTCGGGGGGAATGGGGCAGTGCTTC
D gene: TRBD1; J gene: TRBJ2-7; V gene: TRBV27; clone size: .; CDR3 protein: CASSRDRGHEQYF; CDR3 DNA: TGTGCCAGCAGCCGCGACAGGGGCCACGAGCAGTACTTC
D gene: TRBD1; J gene: TRBJ1-2; V gene: TRBV2; clone size: .; CDR3 protein: CASRNRGGYTF; CDR3 DNA: TGTGCCAGCAGGAACAGGGGGGGCTACACCTTC
D gene: .; J gene: TRBJ2-7; V gene: TRBV5-1; clone size: .; CDR3 protein: CASSQIGQLDEQYF; CDR3 DNA: TGCGCCAGCAGCCAAATCGGACAGCTCGACGAGCAGTACTTC
D gene: .; J gene: TRBJ1-1; V gene: TRBV29-1; clone size: .; CDR3 protein: CSGTGHLNTEAFF; CDR3 DNA: TGCAGCGGTACGGGACATTTGAACACTGAAGCTTTCTTT
D gene: .; J gene: TRBJ1-6; V gene: TRBV12-5; clone size: .; CDR3 protein: CASGLSMIGSPLHF; CDR3 DNA: TGTGCTAGTGGGTTGAGTATGATCGGTTCACCCCTCCACTTT
D gene: TRBD1; J gene: TRBJ2-7; V gene: TRBV2; clone size: few; CDR3 protein: CASTFGTGSYEQYF; CDR3 DNA: TGTGCCAGCACCTTTGGGACAGGGTCCTACGAGCAGTACTTC
D gene: TRBD1; J gene: TRBJ1-2; V gene: TRBV27; clone size: few; CDR3 protein: CASSRAGTGSSGYTF; CDR3 DNA: TGTGCCAGCAGTCGGGCCGGGACAGGGTCCTCGGGCTACACCTTC
D gene: .; J gene: TRBJ1-5; V gene: TRBV2; clone size: .; CDR3 protein: CASSEAGRQPQHF; CDR3 DNA: TGTGCCAGCAGTGAGGCAGGGCGGCAGCCCCAGCATTTT
D gene: .; J gene: TRBJ1-5; V gene: TRBV6-1; clone size: .; CDR3 protein: CASRGEVGPQHF; CDR3 DNA: TGTGCCAGCAGAGGGGAGGTTGGGCCCCAGCATTTT
D gene: TRBD1; J gene: TRBJ2-3; V gene: TRBV9; clone size: .; CDR3 protein: CASSQGAGLITDTQYF; CDR3 DNA: TGTGCCAGCAGCCAGGGGGCGGGCCTTATTACAGATACGCAGTATTTT
D gene: TRBD1; J gene: TRBJ2-5; V gene: TRBV9; clone size: .; CDR3 protein: CASSVGTGVLQETQYF; CDR3 DNA: TGTGCCAGCAGCGTCGGGACAGGGGTCTTACAAGAGACCCAGTACTTC
D gene: TRBD2; J gene: TRBJ2-7; V gene: TRBV18; clone size: .; CDR3 protein: CASSPSGRTYEQYF; CDR3 DNA: TGTGCCAGCTCACCAAGCGGGAGGACCTACGAGCAGTACTTC
D gene: .; J gene: TRBJ1-6; V gene: TRBV5-5; clone size: .; CDR3 protein: CASSLGVALSYNSPLHF; CDR3 DNA: TGTGCCAGCAGCTTGGGGGTAGCCCTCTCCTATAATTCACCCCTCCACTTT
D gene: .; J gene: TRBJ1-2; V gene: TRBV6-1; clone size: .; CDR3 protein: CASSESGLGWGYTF; CDR3 DNA: TGTGCCAGCAGCGAATCAGGGTTAGGGTGGGGCTACACCTTC
D gene: TRBD2; J gene: TRBJ2-3; V gene: TRBV5-4; clone size: .; CDR3 protein: CASSLTSGGTDTQYF; CDR3 DNA: TGTGCCAGCAGCTTGACTAGCGGGGGGACAGATACGCAGTATTTT
D gene: .; J gene: TRBJ1-3; V gene: TRBV9; clone size: .; CDR3 protein: CASSVGTAGNTIYF; CDR3 DNA: TGTGCCAGCAGCGTAGGGACAGCTGGAAACACCATATATTTT
D gene: .; J gene: TRBJ2-1; V gene: TRBV7-3; clone size: once; CDR3 protein: CASSLRGRGVDEQFF; CDR3 DNA: TGTGCCAGCAGCTTAAGGGGCAGGGGAGTGGATGAGCAGTTCTTC
D gene: TRBD1; J gene: TRBJ2-5; V gene: TRBV7-2; clone size: few; CDR3 protein: CASSFTGGETQYF; CDR3 DNA: TGTGCCAGCAGCTTTACAGGGGGGGAGACCCAGTACTTC
D gene: TRBD2; J gene: TRBJ2-3; V gene: TRBV7-2; clone size: .; CDR3 protein: CASSSQRGLATDTQYF; CDR3 DNA: TGTGCCAGCAGCTCCCAACGGGGACTAGCAACAGATACGCAGTATTTT
D gene: .; J gene: TRBJ2-2; V gene: TRBV7-2; clone size: few; CDR3 protein: CASSLGPTDTGELFF; CDR3 DNA: TGTGCCAGCAGCTTAGGACCGACAGACACCGGGGAGCTGTTTTTT
D gene: .; J gene: TRBJ1-6; V gene: TRBV7-2; clone size: .; CDR3 protein: CASSLGGQPNSPLHF; CDR3 DNA: TGTGCCAGCAGCTTAGGCGGCCAGCCGAATTCACCCCTCCACTTT
D gene: .; J gene: TRBJ1-2; V gene: TRBV30; clone size: .; CDR3 protein: CAWSFTRNYGYTF; CDR3 DNA: TGTGCCTGGAGTTTCACGAGGAACTATGGCTACACCTTC
D gene: TRBD1; J gene: TRBJ2-5; V gene: TRBV7-9; clone size: .; CDR3 protein: CASSGRDRGQETQYF; CDR3 DNA: TGTGCCAGCAGCGGCCGGGACAGGGGCCAAGAGACCCAGTACTTC
D gene: .; J gene: TRBJ1-1; V gene: TRBV5-1; clone size: .; CDR3 protein: CASSLGGFNTEAFF; CDR3 DNA: TGCGCCAGCAGCCTCGGGGGATTTAACACTGAAGCTTTCTTT
D gene: TRBD1; J gene: TRBJ1-1; V gene: TRBV5-4; clone size: .; CDR3 protein: CASSRGQGQDTEAFF; CDR3 DNA: TGTGCCAGCAGCCGAGGACAGGGGCAGGACACTGAAGCTTTCTTT
D gene: .; J gene: TRBJ1-1; V gene: TRBV29-1; clone size: .; CDR3 protein: CSVRQVLNTEAFF; CDR3 DNA: TGCAGCGTCCGACAGGTCTTGAACACTGAAGCTTTCTTT
D gene: .; J gene: TRBJ2-2; V gene: TRBV10-2; clone size: .; CDR3 protein: CASRDTNTGELFF; CDR3 DNA: TGCGCCAGCAGAGACACGAACACCGGGGAGCTGTTTTTT
D gene: TRBD2; J gene: TRBJ2-1; V gene: TRBV7-3; clone size: .; CDR3 protein: CASSPGSGGYVDNEQFF; CDR3 DNA: TGTGCCAGCAGCCCAGGGAGCGGGGGGTACGTCGACAATGAGCAGTTCTTC
D gene: .; J gene: TRBJ2-3; V gene: TRBV9; clone size: .; CDR3 protein: CASSVAGGVADTQYF; CDR3 DNA: TGTGCCAGCAGCGTAGCCGGCGGTGTCGCAGATACGCAGTATTTT
D gene: .; J gene: TRBJ2-1; V gene: TRBV19; clone size: .; CDR3 protein: CASCRDSSYNEQFF; CDR3 DNA: TGTGCCAGTTGCCGGGACTCCAGCTACAATGAGCAGTTCTTC
D gene: .; J gene: TRBJ2-3; V gene: TRBV9; clone size: .; CDR3 protein: CASSVGQPTDTQYF; CDR3 DNA: TGTGCCAGCAGCGTAGGACAGCCCACAGATACGCAGTATTTT
D gene: .; J gene: TRBJ1-5; V gene: TRBV6-1; clone size: .; CDR3 protein: CASSEQGSNQPQHF; CDR3 DNA: TGTGCCAGCAGTGAACAGGGTAGCAATCAGCCCCAGCATTTT
D gene: TRBD2; J gene: TRBJ2-1; V gene: TRBV4-3; clone size: .; CDR3 protein: CASSQFTGTTANEQFF; CDR3 DNA: TGCGCCAGCAGCCAATTTACCGGGACTACCGCCAATGAGCAGTTCTTC
D gene: .; J gene: TRBJ1-5; V gene: TRBV21-1; clone size: .; CDR3 protein: CASSKVRRESNQPQHF; CDR3 DNA: TGTGCCAGCAGCAAAGTTCGCAGGGAAAGCAATCAGCCCCAGCATTTT
D gene: .; J gene: TRBJ2-2; V gene: TRBV5-1; clone size: .; CDR3 protein: CASSKGPESELFF; CDR3 DNA: TGCGCCAGCAGCAAGGGGCCGGAAAGCGAGCTGTTTTTT
D gene: TRBD1; J gene: TRBJ1-1; V gene: TRBV7-9; clone size: .; CDR3 protein: CASSTTGGRAFF; CDR3 DNA: TGTGCCAGCAGCACCACAGGGGGCCGGGCTTTCTTT
D gene: .; J gene: TRBJ2-7; V gene: TRBV5-6; clone size: few; CDR3 protein: CASSLAYLSYEQYF; CDR3 DNA: TGTGCCAGCAGCTTGGCGTACTTGTCCTACGAGCAGTACTTC
D gene: TRBD2; J gene: TRBJ2-7; V gene: TRBV9; clone size: .; CDR3 protein: CASSVAPVTSGRSYEQYF; CDR3 DNA: TGTGCCAGCAGCGTAGCCCCGGTGACTAGCGGGAGGAGCTACGAGCAGTACTTC
D gene: .; J gene: TRBJ1-3; V gene: TRBV19; clone size: few; CDR3 protein: CASSIGVSGNTIYF; CDR3 DNA: TGTGCCAGTAGTATTGGAGTTTCCGGAAACACCATATATTTT
D gene: TRBD2; J gene: TRBJ2-3; V gene: TRBV5-1; clone size: .; CDR3 protein: CASSLAGGLGRDTQYF; CDR3 DNA: TGCGCCAGCAGCTTGGCCGGGGGACTAGGAAGGGATACGCAGTATTTT
D gene: .; J gene: TRBJ1-1; V gene: TRBV25-1; clone size: .; CDR3 protein: CASSEYLGGTEAFF; CDR3 DNA: TGTGCCAGCAGTGAATATCTGGGGGGCACTGAAGCTTTCTTT
D gene: .; J gene: TRBJ2-7; V gene: TRBV27; clone size: .; CDR3 protein: CASSLARGLAYEQYF; CDR3 DNA: TGTGCCAGCAGTTTAGCCAGGGGATTAGCCTACGAGCAGTACTTC
D gene: TRBD1; J gene: TRBJ1-1; V gene: TRBV27; clone size: .; CDR3 protein: CASSLIGGREAFF; CDR3 DNA: TGTGCCAGCAGTTTAATAGGGGGCCGGGAAGCTTTCTTT
D gene: TRBD2; J gene: TRBJ2-3; V gene: TRBV2; clone size: .; CDR3 protein: CATTSGGSTQYF; CDR3 DNA: TGTGCCACCACTAGCGGGGGGTCTACGCAGTATTTT
D gene: .; J gene: TRBJ1-2; V gene: TRBV18; clone size: .; CDR3 protein: CASSPTEDYGYTF; CDR3 DNA: TGTGCCAGCTCACCGACAGAAGACTATGGCTACACCTTC
D gene: .; J gene: TRBJ2-5; V gene: TRBV18; clone size: few; CDR3 protein: CASSPGQTTGEQYF; CDR3 DNA: TGTGCCAGCTCACCAGGGCAGACAACGGGAGAGCAGTACTTC
D gene: .; J gene: TRBJ2-1; V gene: TRBV25-1; clone size: .; CDR3 protein: CASSPLREQFF; CDR3 DNA: TGTGCCAGCAGTCCCCTACGAGAGCAGTTCTTC
D gene: .; J gene: TRBJ2-5; V gene: TRBV5-1; clone size: .; CDR3 protein: CASSFNQETQYF; CDR3 DNA: TGCGCCAGCAGCTTCAACCAAGAGACCCAGTACTTC
D gene: .; J gene: TRBJ1-1; V gene: TRBV7-2; clone size: .; CDR3 protein: CASSLIQGAREAFF; CDR3 DNA: TGTGCCAGCAGCTTAATACAGGGAGCGCGTGAAGCTTTCTTT
D gene: .; J gene: TRBJ2-7; V gene: TRBV5-6; clone size: few; CDR3 protein: CASSLRRATFEQYF; CDR3 DNA: TGTGCCAGCAGCTTGCGGAGGGCCACATTTGAGCAGTACTTC
D gene: .; J gene: TRBJ2-3; V gene: TRBV9; clone size: .; CDR3 protein: CASSVVPAGSTDTQYF; CDR3 DNA: TGTGCCAGCAGCGTAGTTCCTGCGGGGTCCACAGATACGCAGTATTTT
D gene: .; J gene: TRBJ2-2; V gene: TRBV6-4; clone size: once; CDR3 protein: CASSVQENTGELFF; CDR3 DNA: TGTGCCAGCAGTGTACAAGAAAACACCGGGGAGCTGTTTTTT